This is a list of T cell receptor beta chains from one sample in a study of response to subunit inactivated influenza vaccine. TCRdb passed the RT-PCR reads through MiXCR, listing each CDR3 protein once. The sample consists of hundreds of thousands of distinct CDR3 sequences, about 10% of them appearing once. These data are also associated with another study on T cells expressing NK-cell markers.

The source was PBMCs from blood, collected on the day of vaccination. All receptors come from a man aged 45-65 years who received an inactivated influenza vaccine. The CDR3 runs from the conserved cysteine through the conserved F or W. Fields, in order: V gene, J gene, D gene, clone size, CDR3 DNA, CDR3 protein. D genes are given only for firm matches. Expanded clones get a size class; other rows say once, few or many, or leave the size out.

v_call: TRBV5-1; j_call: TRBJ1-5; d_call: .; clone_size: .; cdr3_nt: TGCGCCAGCAGCTTGGAGGGCCAGGGCTTCCAGCCCCAGCATTTT; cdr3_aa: CASSLEGQGFQPQHF
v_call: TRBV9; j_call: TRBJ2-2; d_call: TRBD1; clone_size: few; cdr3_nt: TGTGCCAGCAGCGCAAGGACAGGGCCGGCCACCGGGGAGCTGTTTTTT; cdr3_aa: CASSARTGPATGELFF
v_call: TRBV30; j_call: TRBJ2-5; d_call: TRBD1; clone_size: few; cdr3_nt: TGTGCCTGGGGGACAGGACAGGGGATGGAGACCCAGTACTTC; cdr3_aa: CAWGTGQGMETQYF
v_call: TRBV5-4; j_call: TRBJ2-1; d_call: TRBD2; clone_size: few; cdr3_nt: TGTGCCAGCAGCTTACCTAGCGGGGGGAAATTCTACAATGAGCAGTTCTTC; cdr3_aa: CASSLPSGGKFYNEQFF
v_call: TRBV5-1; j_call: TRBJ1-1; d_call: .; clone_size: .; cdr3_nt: TGCGCCAGCAGCACACAGGGAGACACTGAAGCTTTCTTT; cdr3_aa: CASSTQGDTEAFF
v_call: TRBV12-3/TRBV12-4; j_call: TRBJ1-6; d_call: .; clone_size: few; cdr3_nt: TGTGCCAGCAGTTTAGCAGGGACGAGAAATTCACCCCTCCACTTT; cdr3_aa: CASSLAGTRNSPLHF
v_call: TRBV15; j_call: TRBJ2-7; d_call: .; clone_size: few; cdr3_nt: TGTGCCACCGGTGAGGGCCTCAGGTCCTACGAGCAGTACTTC; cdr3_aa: CATGEGLRSYEQYF
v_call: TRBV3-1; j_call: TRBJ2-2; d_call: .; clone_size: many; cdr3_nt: TGTGCCAGCAGCCAAGTGGCGGCAGCCAGGGGGGAGCTGTTTTTT; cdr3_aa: CASSQVAAARGELFF
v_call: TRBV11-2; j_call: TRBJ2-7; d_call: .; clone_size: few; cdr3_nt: TGTGCCAGCAGCCTAACGGGACCCAACTACGAGCAGTACTTC; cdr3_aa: CASSLTGPNYEQYF
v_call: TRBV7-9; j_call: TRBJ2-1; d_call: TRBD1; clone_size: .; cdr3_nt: TGTGCCAGCAGCTTAGTTTTGGCCGGGACAGGGGGCGACGAGCAGTTCTTC; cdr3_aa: CASSLVLAGTGGDEQFF
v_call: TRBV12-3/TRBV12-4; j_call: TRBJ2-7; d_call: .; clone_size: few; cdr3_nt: TGTGCCAGCAGGAGAAATAGGGCAGGGTCCTACGAGCAGTACTTC; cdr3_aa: CASRRNRAGSYEQYF
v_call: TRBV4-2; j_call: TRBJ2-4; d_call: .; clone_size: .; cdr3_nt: TGTGCCAGCAGCCAAGATGTAGGGCTTGCCAAAAACATTCAGTACTTC; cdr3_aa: CASSQDVGLAKNIQYF
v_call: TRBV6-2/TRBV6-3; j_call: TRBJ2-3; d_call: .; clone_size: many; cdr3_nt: TGTGCCAGCACCAGGCAACTGGGAAGCACAGATACGCAGTATTTT; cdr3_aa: CASTRQLGSTDTQYF
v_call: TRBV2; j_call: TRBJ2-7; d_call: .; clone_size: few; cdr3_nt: TGTGCCAGCAGTGAAATGGGCGAGCAGTACTTC; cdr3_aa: CASSEMGEQYF
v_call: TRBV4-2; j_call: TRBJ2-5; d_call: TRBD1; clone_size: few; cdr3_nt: TGTGCCAGCAGCCAAACGGACAGGTCTTCTGAGACCCAGTACTTC; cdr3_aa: CASSQTDRSSETQYF
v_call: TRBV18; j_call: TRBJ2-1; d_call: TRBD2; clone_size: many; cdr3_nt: TGTGCCAGCGCGGTAGCGGGAGGAGGCCTCAATGAGCAGTTCTTC; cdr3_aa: CASAVAGGGLNEQFF
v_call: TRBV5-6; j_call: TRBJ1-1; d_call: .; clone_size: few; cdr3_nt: TGTGCCAGCAGCTCGCCCTCCAGGATAGCTTTCTTT; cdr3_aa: CASSSPSRIAFF
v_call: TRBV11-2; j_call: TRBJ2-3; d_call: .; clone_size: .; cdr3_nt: TGTGCCAGCAGCTTACGGATCGGGGGAACAGATACGCAGTATTTT; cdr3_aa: CASSLRIGGTDTQYF
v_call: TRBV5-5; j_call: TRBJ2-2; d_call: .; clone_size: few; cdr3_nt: TGTGCCAGCAGCTCAATAGCGGAGTTGGGCACCGGGGAGCTGTTTTTT; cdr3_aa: CASSSIAELGTGELFF
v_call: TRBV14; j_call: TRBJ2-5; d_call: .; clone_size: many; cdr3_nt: TGTGCCAGCAGTAGATACCAAGAGACCCAGTACTTC; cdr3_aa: CASSRYQETQYF
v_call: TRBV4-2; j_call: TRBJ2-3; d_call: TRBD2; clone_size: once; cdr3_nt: TGTGCCAGCAGCCAATCGACTAGCCTACGCACAGATACGCAGTATTTT; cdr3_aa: CASSQSTSLRTDTQYF
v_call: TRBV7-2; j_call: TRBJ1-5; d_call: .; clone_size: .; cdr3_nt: TGTGCCAGCAGCCAAGGGAGGGGCGGTCAGCCCCAGCATTTT; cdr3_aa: CASSQGRGGQPQHF
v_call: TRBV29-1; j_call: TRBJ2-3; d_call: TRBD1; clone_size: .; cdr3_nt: TGCAGCGTGCGTACCTTCTCTTCCGGGACAGGGACAGATACGCAGTATTTT; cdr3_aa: CSVRTFSSGTGTDTQYF
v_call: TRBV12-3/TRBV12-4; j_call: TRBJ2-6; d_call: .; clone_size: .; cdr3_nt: TGTGCCAGCAGTTTTGGGTTGACCTCTGGGGCCAACGTCCTGACTTTC; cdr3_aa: CASSFGLTSGANVLTF
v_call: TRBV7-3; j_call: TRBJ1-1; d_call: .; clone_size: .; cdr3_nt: TGTGCCAGCAGCCTTCGGACTCTCCCGGCAGCTTTCTTT; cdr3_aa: CASSLRTLPAAFF
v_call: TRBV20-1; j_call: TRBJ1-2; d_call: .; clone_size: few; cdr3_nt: TGCAGTGCTAGAGCACAGGTGATCGTTGGCTACACCTTC; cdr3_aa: CSARAQVIVGYTF
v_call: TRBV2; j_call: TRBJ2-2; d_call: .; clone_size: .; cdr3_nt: TGTGCCAGCACAACACAGCTTCCGAACACCGGGGAGCTGTTTTTT; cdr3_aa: CASTTQLPNTGELFF
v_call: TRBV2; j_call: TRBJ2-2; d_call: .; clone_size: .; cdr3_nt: TGTGCCAGCAGTGCCACAGGGCGGGCCGGGGAGCTGTTTTTT; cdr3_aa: CASSATGRAGELFF
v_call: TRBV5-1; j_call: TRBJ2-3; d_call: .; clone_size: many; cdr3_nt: TGCGCCAGCAGGCCAACGGTTGACACAGATACGCAGTATTTT; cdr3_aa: CASRPTVDTDTQYF
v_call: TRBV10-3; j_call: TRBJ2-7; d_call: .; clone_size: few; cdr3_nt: TGTGCCATCAGTGCGGGCCAGGGTTTCTACGAGCAGTACTTC; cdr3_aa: CAISAGQGFYEQYF
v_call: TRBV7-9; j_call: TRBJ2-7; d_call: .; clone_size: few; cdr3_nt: TGTGCCAGCAGGCTATCCGGGACCGACCCCTACGAGCAGTACTTC; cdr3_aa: CASRLSGTDPYEQYF
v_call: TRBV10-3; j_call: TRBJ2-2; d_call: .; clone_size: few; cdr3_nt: TGTGCCATCAGTGAGCTCGAGGCCGGGGAGCTGTTTTTT; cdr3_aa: CAISELEAGELFF
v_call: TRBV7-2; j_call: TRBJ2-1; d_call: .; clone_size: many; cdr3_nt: TGTGCCAGCAGCTTTCTAGGGACGGGGTACAATGAGCAGTTCTTC; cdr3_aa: CASSFLGTGYNEQFF
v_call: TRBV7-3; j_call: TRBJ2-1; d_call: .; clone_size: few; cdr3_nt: TGTGCCAGCAGCTTAAGCCTAGCAGATGAGCAGTTCTTC; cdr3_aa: CASSLSLADEQFF
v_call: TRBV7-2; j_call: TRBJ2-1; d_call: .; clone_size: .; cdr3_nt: TGTGCCAGCAGCTTCATGGGGAATGAGCAGTTCTTC; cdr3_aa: CASSFMGNEQFF
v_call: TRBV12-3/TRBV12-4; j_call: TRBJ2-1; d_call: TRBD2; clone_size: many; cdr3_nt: TGTGCCAGCAGGCCAACTAGCGGGAGGACGGATGAGCAGTTCTTC; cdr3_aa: CASRPTSGRTDEQFF
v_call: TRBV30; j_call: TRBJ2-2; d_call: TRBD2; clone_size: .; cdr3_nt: TGTGCCTGGAGTGTATATGGGGGGGGGACCGGGGAGCTGTTTTTT; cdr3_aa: CAWSVYGGGTGELFF
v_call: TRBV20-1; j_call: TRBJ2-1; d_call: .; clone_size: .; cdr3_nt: TGCAGTGCTAGCGGGTTCGATGAGCAGTTCTTC; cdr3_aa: CSASGFDEQFF
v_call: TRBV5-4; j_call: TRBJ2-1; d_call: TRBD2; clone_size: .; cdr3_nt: TGTGCCATCAACGGACTAGCGGACAATGAGCAGTTCTTC; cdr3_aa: CAINGLADNEQFF
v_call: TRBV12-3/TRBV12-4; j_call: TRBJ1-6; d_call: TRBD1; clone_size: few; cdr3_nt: TGTGCCAGCAGTCCAGGACAGGGTACGAATTCACCCCTCCACTTT; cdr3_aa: CASSPGQGTNSPLHF
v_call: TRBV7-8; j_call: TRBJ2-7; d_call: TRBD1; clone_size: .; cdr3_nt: TGTGCCAGCAGCGTGGGGACAGCTTCTTACGAGCAGTACTTC; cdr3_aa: CASSVGTASYEQYF
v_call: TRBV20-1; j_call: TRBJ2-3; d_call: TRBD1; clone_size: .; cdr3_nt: TGCAGTGCTAGAGATCTAGGGCCAGGGGGCCACGTTTTGACAGATACGCAGTATTTT; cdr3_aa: CSARDLGPGGHVLTDTQYF
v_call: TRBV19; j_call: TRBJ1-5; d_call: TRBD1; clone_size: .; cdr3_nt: TGTGCCAGTAGTATAGACCAGGGGGCTGGTCAGCCCCAGCATTTT; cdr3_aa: CASSIDQGAGQPQHF
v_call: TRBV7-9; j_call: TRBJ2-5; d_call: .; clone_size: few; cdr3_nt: TGTGCCAGCAGCCAACGGACTAACCAAGAGACCCAGTACTTC; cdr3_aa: CASSQRTNQETQYF
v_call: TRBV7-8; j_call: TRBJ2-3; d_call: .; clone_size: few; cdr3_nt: TGTGCCAGCAGCTTAGTCTCGCGTACCACCCCAGATACGCAGTATTTT; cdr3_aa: CASSLVSRTTPDTQYF
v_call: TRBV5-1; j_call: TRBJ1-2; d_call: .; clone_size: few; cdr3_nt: TGCGCCAGCAGCTGGGCCACTTCTAACTATGGCTACACCTTC; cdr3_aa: CASSWATSNYGYTF
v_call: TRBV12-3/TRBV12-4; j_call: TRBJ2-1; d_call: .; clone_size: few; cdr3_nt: TGTGCCAGCAGCCCCTCCCTCGGGAGCTCCTACAATGAGCAGTTCTTC; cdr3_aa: CASSPSLGSSYNEQFF
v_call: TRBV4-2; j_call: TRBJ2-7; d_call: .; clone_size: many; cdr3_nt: TGTGCCAGCAGCCAAGATAGGGCTAGCTGGACCTACGAGCAGTACTTC; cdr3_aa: CASSQDRASWTYEQYF
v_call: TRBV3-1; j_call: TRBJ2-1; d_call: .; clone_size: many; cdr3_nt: TGTGCCAGCAGCCATACAGGTTCCGACTCCTACAATGAGCAGTTCTTC; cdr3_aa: CASSHTGSDSYNEQFF
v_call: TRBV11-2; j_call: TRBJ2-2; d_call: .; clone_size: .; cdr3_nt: TGTGCCAGCAATGGCGCGAACACCGGGGAGCTGTTTTTT; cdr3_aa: CASNGANTGELFF
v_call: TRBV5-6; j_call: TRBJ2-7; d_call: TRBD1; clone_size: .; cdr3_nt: TGTGCCAGCGGCAACAGGGGATGGGCTTCCTACGAGCAGTACTTC; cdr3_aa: CASGNRGWASYEQYF